The 32 T cell receptor beta chains below all came from one sample that was sequenced in a study of tumor and adjacent non-tumor tissue in lung cancer. The template was RNA from unsorted bulk tissue. TCRbeta libraries were built with three rounds of nested PCR, modified from ARM-PCR. One entry per CDR3 protein, called by TCRdb with MiXCR from the multiplex PCR reads. The sample yields about 110,000 distinct CDR3 sequences, around 82% seen once. The source material was lung tumor tissue. Every receptor here comes from a man between 65 and 85 years old with non-small cell lung cancer.

Concerning this clonotype: Mismatch with germline at one junction end may stem from a read error. This rearrangement joins TRBV11-3 to TRBJ1-1; D not certain. Germline loops: CDR1 SGHNT, CDR2 YENEEA. CDR3 length: 16 residues. The DNA of the CDR3 is TGTGCCAGCAGCTTAAAGACAATGTGGATGAAGACTGAAGCTTTCTTT. Its protein product is CASSLKTMWMKTEAFF.

About this clonotype: This is likely a read error, given that the CDR3 carries no conserved phenylalanine or tryptophan at its end. This chain links TRBV6-2 or TRBV6-3 with TRBJ2-3; tentative D call: TRBD1 (5 bases). CDR1 and CDR2 (germline): MNHEY, SVGEGT. The CDR3 sequence is 17 residues long. The CDR3, as DNA: TGTGCCAGCAGGTACCCGATGACAGTAGGCCACCAGGATATGCAGTATTGT. This codes for CASRYPMTVGHQDMQYC.

This clonotype appeared once. This likely comes from a read error, as the CDR3 has no conserved phenylalanine or tryptophan at its end. The chain employs TRBV4-1 and TRBJ1-2; no reliable D call. Germline V lookup: CDR1 MGHRA, CDR2 YSYEKL. The CDR3 extends over 15 amino acids. The CDR3 coding sequence is TGCGTCAGCAGCCAAGATGTGCAGTCTTTTGATGGCTACACCATC. It encodes CVSSQDVQSFDGYTI.

On this clonotype itself: The conserved closing phenylalanine or tryptophan is absent in this CDR3, likely reflecting a read error. This chain uses TRBV29-1 with TRBJ2-2; D might be TRBD2 (6 bases). This CDR3 is 14 amino acids long. From germline, CDR1 is SQVTM and CDR2 ANQGSEA. Trimming pared 7 bases from V and 4 bases from J, leaving 16 bases between. The DNA of the CDR3 is TGCAGCGCTGATGTAGCGGAGGGCACCGGGGAGCTGTTTATT. Its protein product is CSADVAEGTGELFI.

As concerns this clonotype: A clone one base away is much larger, so this may be a read error. The gene calls are TRBV28 and TRBJ1-3, with no clear D. The CDR3 is made up of 13 amino acids. CDR1 and CDR2 from the germline V gene are MDHEN and SYDVKM. Here the CDR3 DNA reads TGTGCCAGCAGTTTCAGAACACGAAACATCATATATTTT. It encodes CASSFRTRNIIYF.

Of note for this clonotype: Being one base from a much bigger clone, this may be a read error. The CDR3 DNA is TGTACCATCTACAATGAGCAGTTCTTC. Translation gives CTIYNEQFF. The chain employs TRBV7-9 and TRBJ2-1; no clear D. The germline CDR1 and CDR2 sequences are SEHNR and FQNEAQ (reference sequence). The length of the CDR3 is 9 residues.

As regards this clonotype: A much larger clone lies a single base off, so this may be a read error. The chain uses TRBV5-5 and TRBJ2-1, with D perhaps TRBD1 (5 bases). The CDR3 has 17 residues. Germline V gene sequence: CDR1 SGHKS, CDR2 YYEKEE (reference sequence). In nucleotides, the CDR3 is TGTGCCAGCAGCTTGGCCTTCAGGGCTAACTCCTACAATGAGGAGTTCTTC. It yields the protein CASSLAFRANSYNEEFF.

Turning to this clonotype: This clone may be a read error of a much larger clone one base away. This chain links TRBV5-1 with TRBJ1-2; D is unresolved. This CDR3 is built from 14 residues. The V gene's germline CDR1 is SGHRS and CDR2 YFSETQ. The V and J ends lost 6 bases and 2 bases respectively, with 14 bases between them. The CDR3 DNA follows: TGCGCCAGCAACTTTGACGGGCAAAACTATGGCTACACCTTC. Its protein product is CASNFDGQNYGYTF. Supplemented by reference TRBV5-1 and TRBJ1-2, the full variable domain reads KAGVTQTPRYLIKTRGQQVTLSCSPISGHRSVSWYQQTPGQGLQFLFEYFSETQRNKGNFPGRFSGRQFSNSRSEMNVSTLELGDSALYLCASNFDGQNYGYTFGSGTRLTVV.

This rearrangement joins TRBV6-5 to TRBJ2-1; 9 bases are a match to TRBD2. After removal of 9 bases from V and 10 bases from J, the junction contained 13 bases not matched to a gene. CDR1 MNHEY and CDR2 SVGAGI come from the germline V gene. There are 14 residues in the CDR3. Here the CDR3 DNA reads TGTGCCAGGAGTGGGGAACTAGCGGGCGGCGAGCAGTTCTTC. Protein sequence: CARSGELAGGEQFF.

The chain is built from TRBV6-1 and TRBJ2-1, with 8 bases identical to TRBD2. This CDR3 is built from 19 residues. V was pared by 2 bases and J by 2 bases, with 14 bases of the junction left unmatched. CDR1 and CDR2 (germline): MNHNS, SASEGT. As DNA, the CDR3 is TGTGCCAGCAGTGAACCGGGAGGGCCGAGGTTGCTCGCCTACAATGAGCAGTTCTTC. Residues: CASSEPGGPRLLAYNEQFF.

The gene calls are TRBV12-3 or TRBV12-4 and TRBJ2-1, with TRBD2 matching 8 bases. The CDR3 runs to 15 residues. The V and J ends lost 6 bases and 3 bases, in that order; junction bases with no gene match: 7. The CDR3 bases are TGTGCCAGCAGGACTAGCGTGACTTTCTACAATGAGCAGTTCTTC. Protein: CASRTSVTFYNEQFF.

The chain employs TRBV6-6 and TRBJ1-1; TRBD1 might be the D (6 bases). Germline V gives CDR1 MNHNY, CDR2 SVGAGI (reference sequence). CDR3 length: 15 residues. Trimming removed 5 bases at V and 9 bases at J, with 22 bases between. The CDR3: CASSNTGGAGGKAFF. The CDR3 coding sequence is TGTGCCAGCAGTAACACGGGGGGCGCGGGGGGTAAAGCTTTCTTT.

As for this clonotype: One end of the junction varies from germline; a read error may be responsible. V gene TRBV6-2 or TRBV6-3 combines with J gene TRBJ1-5; D gene unclear. CDR1 is MNHEY and CDR2 is SVGEGT in the germline V gene. The CDR3 runs 14 residues. Here the CDR3 reads CASNPTNSNQPQHF. The CDR3 DNA reads as TGTGCTAGCAACCCTACAAATAGCAATCAGCCCCAGCATTTT.

The chain combines TRBV7-9 with TRBJ2-5; D uncertain. CDR1 SEHNR and CDR2 FQNEAQ come from the germline V gene (reference sequence). V was shortened by 4 bases and J by 3 bases, with 15 bases between the two germline ends. The CDR3 totals 15 residues. CDR3: CASSSPGSMKETQYF. The CDR3, as DNA: TGTGCCAGCAGCTCACCGGGCAGTATGAAAGAGACCCAGTACTTC.

The chain recombines TRBV29-1 with TRBJ2-5; 10 bases align to TRBD2. The length of the CDR3 is 14 residues. Trimming cost V 4 bases and J 6 bases; bases outside gene matches: 8. Germline lookup yields CDR1 SQVTM and CDR2 ANQGSEA. The CDR3 DNA follows: TGCAGCGTTGGCGGACTAGCGGTGGGAAAGACCCAGTACTTC. Its protein product is CSVGGLAVGKTQYF.

Worth noting for this clonotype: The junction shows a germline mismatch at one end, possibly a read error. The chain couples TRBV7-8 to TRBJ2-7; D gene uncertain. This CDR3 region has 11 residues. CDR1 and CDR2 from the germline V gene are SGHVS and FQNEAQ. The DNA for the CDR3 is TGTGCCAGCAGCATAGGGTACGAACAGTACTTC. This encodes CASSIGYEQYF.

The chain has TRBV20-1 and TRBJ2-3; D may be TRBD1 (6 bases). The CDR3 loop spans 12 amino acids. Trimming removed 6 bases at V and 4 bases at J, with 11 bases between. Germline V gene sequence: CDR1 DFQATT, CDR2 SNEGSKA (reference sequence). CDR3 DNA sequence: TGCAGTGCCCAGGACAGCGCAGATACGCAGTATTTT. Amino acids: CSAQDSADTQYF.

Turning to this clonotype: At one end, the junction sequence differs from germline, possibly due to a read error. The CDR3 coding sequence is TGTGCCAACAGTTCCGCCGGCACAGGGTTCCCACAAGAGACCCGGTACTTC. It yields the protein CANSSAGTGFPQETRYF. This sequence joins TRBV6-5 and TRBJ2-5, with a weak D call TRBD1 (6 bases). The CDR3 loop spans 17 amino acids. Germline values: CDR1 MNHEY, CDR2 SVGAGI.

A word on this clonotype: One end of the junction varies from germline; a read error may be responsible. This chain connects TRBV6-6 to TRBJ2-1; the D gene is possibly TRBD2 (5 bases). The CDR3 sequence is 12 residues long. Germline CDR1 and CDR2: MNHNY and SVGAGI (reference sequence). The CDR3 loop is CASNQLDRERLF. The CDR3 nucleotides read TGTGCCAGTAACCAATTGGATAGGGAGCGGCTCTTC.

In regard to this clonotype: An end of the junction differs from the germline gene, which may be a read error. V and J are TRBV6-5 and TRBJ2-2; 11 nucleotides line up with TRBD1. The CDR3 covers 19 residues. The germline gives CDR1 MNHEY, CDR2 SVGAGI. CDR3 sequence: CVSSFYPPGTGGSGGELFF. For the CDR3, the DNA is TGTGTCAGCAGTTTCTACCCCCCCGGGACAGGGGGTAGTGGCGGGGAGCTGTTTTTT.

Points on this clonotype: Relative to the germline gene, one junction end is altered; a read error may explain this. The gene calls are TRBV11-2 and TRBJ1-6; D gene unclear. This CDR3 comprises 15 residues. Germline V gene sequence: CDR1 SGHAT, CDR2 FQNNGV. The CDR3 reads CASTTQSSYNSPFHF. CDR3 bases: TGTGCCAGCACTACCCAAAGCTCCTATAATTCACCCTTCCACTTT.

This clonotype occurred a few times. This clone may be a read error of a much larger clone one base away. The CDR3 DNA follows: TGTGCCAGCCGCCAGGCCTCTTACAATGAGCAGTTCTTC. Protein: CASRQASYNEQFF. The rearrangement uses TRBV14 and TRBJ2-1; D not certain. Germline V gene sequence: CDR1 SGHDN, CDR2 FVKESK. The CDR3 sequence is 13 residues long.

V usage is TRBV5-5 and J usage is TRBJ2-7; 7 bases match TRBD2. Germline V lookup: CDR1 SGHKS, CDR2 YYEKEE (reference sequence). The CDR3 runs to 13 residues. Losses at the gene ends were 9 bases for V and 5 bases for J; bases not matched to a gene: 11. The CDR3 protein is CANQSARGNEQYF. CDR3 nucleotide sequence: TGTGCCAACCAAAGCGCGCGGGGGAACGAGCAGTACTTC.

The J gene is TRBJ2-1, the V gene TRBV9; 9 bases match TRBD2. CDR1 and CDR2 (germline): SGDLS, YYNGEE. This CDR3 contains 14 residues. J was trimmed by 2 bases and V by 3 bases; bases with no gene match: 0. In DNA form, the CDR3 reads TGTGCCAGCAGCGGACTAGCGGCCTACAATGAGCAGTTCTTC. Translation gives CASSGLAAYNEQFF.

About this clonotype itself: A much larger clonotype is one base distant, so this may be a read error. The chain couples TRBV6-2 or TRBV6-3 to TRBJ1-5; D is possibly TRBD1 (6 bases). CDR3 size: 12 residues. Germline loops: CDR1 MNHEY, CDR2 SVGEGT. The DNA of the CDR3 is TGTACCAGCAAAGGAGGGGGTCAGCCCCAGCATTTT. Translation: CTSKGGGQPQHF.

As for this clonotype: One end of the junction does not line up with germline, which may come from a read error. The gene calls are TRBV29-1 and TRBJ2-7; TRBD2 aligns across 9 bases. The CDR3 has 11 residues. The V gene's germline CDR1 is SQVTM and CDR2 ANQGSEA. Written as DNA, the CDR3 is TGCGGCGATAGGACTAGCGAGATGGTTTTTTTC. Its translation is CGDRTSEMVFF.

Note on this clonotype: Its ends do not fully match the called genes, so a read error is possible. The CDR3 DNA reads as TGTCCCAGCAGCTTCGCCAATTCAAGGAACAGTGTAGCCTTCTTT. This encodes CPSSFANSRNSVAFF. The chain combines TRBV11-2 with TRBJ1-1; D is unresolved. The CDR3 is 15 residues long. Germline loops: CDR1 SGHAT, CDR2 FQNNGV.

By share, this clonotype counts as medium-sized (0.01 to 0.1%). J is TRBJ2-7 and V is TRBV6-5; D is uncertain. The CDR3 spans 14 residues. Germline-derived CDR1 and CDR2 are MNHEY and SVGAGI. Trimming cost V 4 bases and J 6 bases, with 16 bases left between them. The CDR3 region is CASSFSWAGSEQYF. The CDR3 DNA sequence: TGTGCCAGCAGTTTCTCTTGGGCAGGATCCGAGCAGTACTTC.

For this clonotype: Given the absence of the conserved phenylalanine or tryptophan at the CDR3 end, a read error is likely. This chain uses TRBV12-3 or TRBV12-4 with TRBJ2-2; D unclear. V was shortened by 7 bases and J by 11 bases, with 14 bases between the two germline ends. The CDR3 contains 12 residues. CDR3 sequence: CASTAYNGELFI. In DNA, the CDR3 is TGTGCCAGCACCGCTTACAACGGTGAGCTGTTTATT.

In its sample, this clonotype was seen once. The conserved phenylalanine or tryptophan normally closing the CDR3 is absent here, so this likely arose from a read error. V usage is TRBV4-2 and J usage is TRBJ2-3; 9 bases align to TRBD2. V shed 5 bases and J 6 bases; nucleotides not matched to a gene: 12. This CDR3 has 16 amino acids. Germline values: CDR1 LGHNA, CDR2 YNFKEQ. Here the CDR3 reads CASSEVRAGGLDTQYL. CDR3 sequence (DNA): TGTGCCAGCAGCGAGGTGCGGGCGGGGGGGCTTGATACGCAGTATTTG.

Remarks on this clonotype: The junction shows a germline mismatch at one end, possibly a read error. The chain carries TRBV6-2 or TRBV6-3 and TRBJ2-1; D is tentatively TRBD1 or TRBD2 (6 bases each). CDR3 size: 15 residues. The germline V gene has CDR1 MNHEY and CDR2 SVGEGT. The DNA for the CDR3 is TGTGCCAGCAGGCGGACAGACTGGGGGGATAATGAGGAGTTCTTC. This sequence encodes CASRRTDWGDNEEFF.

Concerning this clonotype itself: No conserved phenylalanine or tryptophan ends this CDR3, so it is likely a read error. The chain couples TRBV12-3 or TRBV12-4 to TRBJ1-2, with D perhaps TRBD1 (5 bases). The CDR3 totals 15 residues. V dropped 2 bases and J dropped 4 bases, with 14 bases sitting between them. CDR3 sequence reads: CASSLLTAFGYGYTL. CDR3 in DNA: TGTGCCAGCAGTTTACTGACAGCGTTTGGCTATGGCTACACCCTC.